These 32 T cell receptor beta chains share one sample of origin, sequenced in a study of OX40 agonist ivuxolimab in advanced cancers. Sequenced by immunoSEQ multiplex PCR; TCRdb stores in-frame clones only, minus some. The sample gives some 70,000 clones, 80% to 85% of which show up once; roughly 2.5% is in the top ten. The specimen was CD4+ or CD8+ T cells sorted from blood, collected in a trial of the OX40 agonist ivuxolimab. These receptors all come from an adult with an advanced solid tumor such as melanoma, head and neck, liver or kidney cancer.

This chain joins TRBV12-5 and TRBJ2-5; 7 nucleotides match TRBD1. Per germline, CDR1 LGHNT and CDR2 FRNRAP. The CDR3 extends over 15 amino acids. With V trimmed by 1 base and J by 5 bases, 7 bases remained unmatched. CDR3 sequence reads: CASGLGAGGTETQYF. The CDR3 DNA is TGTGCTAGTGGTTTGGGGGCAGGGGGTACGGAGACCCAGTACTTC. Looking up the rest from reference TRBV12-5 and TRBJ2-5 gives the full variable domain: DARVTQTPRHKVTEMGQEVTMRCQPILGHNTVFWYRQTMMQGLELLAYFRNRAPLDDSGMPKDRFSAEMPDATLATLKIQPSEPRDSAVYFCASGLGAGGTETQYFGPGTRLLVL.

This clone has at least ten counts. V gene TRBV27 combines with J gene TRBJ2-5; TRBD2 matches at 13 bases. The CDR3 consists of 17 residues. Per the germline V gene, CDR1 is MNHEY and CDR2 is SMNVEV (reference sequence). Losses at the gene ends were 6 bases for V and 5 bases for J; bases not matched to a gene: 12. CDR3 in DNA: TGTGCCAGCAGCGGTCGGGGACTAGCGGGGCTCAGGGAGACCCAGTACTTC. This encodes CASSGRGLAGLRETQYF.

This clone is a singleton in its sample. The chain has TRBV19 and TRBJ1-1; no firm D call. Trimming left V 5 bases short and J 6 bases short, with 13 bases between. The CDR3 contains 13 residues. CDR1 and CDR2 (germline): LNHDA, SQIVND (reference sequence). As DNA, the CDR3 is TGTGCCAGTAGTGCCGGATGGGTGGCTGAAGCTTTCTTT. This gives the protein CASSAGWVAEAFF.

The chain links TRBV29-1 to TRBJ1-3; D possibly corresponds to TRBD1 (5 bases). V shed 6 bases and J shed 2 bases, with 11 bases lying between them. CDR1 SQVTM and CDR2 ANQGSEA come from the germline V gene. The length of the CDR3 is 13 residues. The CDR3 reads CSVLKTAGNTIYF. DNA of the CDR3: TGCAGCGTCCTCAAGACAGCTGGAAACACCATATATTTT.

V usage is TRBV7-6 and J usage is TRBJ2-2, with D tentatively TRBD1 (6 bases). The CDR3 runs to 17 residues. The germline V and J ends were trimmed by 6 bases and 2 bases, with 19 bases remaining between them. In germline, CDR1 is SGHVS, CDR2 FNYEAQ. CDR3 sequence: CASRALAGALNTGELFF. Written as DNA, the CDR3 is TGTGCCAGCAGGGCTCTGGCAGGGGCCTTAAACACCGGGGAGCTGTTTTTT.

V is TRBV6-6 and J is TRBJ2-5; D uncertain. The CDR3 has 14 amino acids. Germline lookup yields CDR1 MNHNY and CDR2 SVGAGI (reference sequence). The V end lost 0 bases, the J end lost 3 bases, and 8 bases lay between the germline ends. The CDR3 coding sequence is TGTGCCAGCAGTTACTCGGAGAATAAAGAGACCCAGTACTTC. Amino acids: CASSYSENKETQYF.

The chain recombines TRBV11-3 with TRBJ2-1; D is possibly TRBD2 (5 bases). Trimming took 1 base from V and 5 from J, leaving 15 bases between them. Germline CDR1 reads SGHNT; CDR2 reads YENEEA. CDR3 length: 16 amino acids. This chain's CDR3 is CASSLARTGSNNEQFF. CDR3 coding DNA: TGTGCCAGCAGCTTAGCGCGGACGGGATCTAACAATGAGCAGTTCTTC.

V and J are TRBV6-5 and TRBJ2-7; D unclear. The V and J ends lost 2 bases and 4 bases respectively, with 3 bases between them. Germline CDR1 reads MNHEY; CDR2 reads SVGAGI. CDR3 size: 11 residues. CDR3 protein: CASSYAYEQYF. The CDR3 DNA sequence: TGTGCCAGCAGTTACGCGTACGAGCAGTACTTC.

This clone was counted once. The rearrangement links TRBV5-1 to TRBJ2-3; D may be TRBD2 (6 bases). CDR3 length: 14 amino acids. CDR1 and CDR2 from the germline V gene are SGHRS and YFSETQ. The germline V and J ends were trimmed by 5 bases and 4 bases, with 14 bases remaining between them. CDR3 protein: CASRGEDGADTQYF. The CDR3 coding sequence is TGCGCCAGCAGGGGGGAGGACGGGGCAGATACGCAGTATTTT.

This sequence joins TRBV5-1 and TRBJ1-1, with D uncertain. V lost 0 bases and J lost 6, with 15 bases in between. Germline values: CDR1 SGHRS, CDR2 YFSETQ. CDR3 size: 15 residues. This CDR3 reads CASSLEAAPASEAFF. The CDR3 nucleotides are TGCGCCAGCAGCTTGGAGGCCGCCCCCGCCTCTGAAGCTTTCTTT.

This clone was counted between two and nine times. The gene calls are TRBV2 and TRBJ1-5, with D tentatively TRBD1 (6 bases). CDR3 size: 16 residues. Trimming left V 6 bases short and J 0 bases short, with 15 bases between. CDR1 SNHLY and CDR2 FYNNEI come from the germline V gene. CDR3 in amino acids: CASRRDTSFSNQPQHF. CDR3 DNA: TGTGCCAGCAGGCGGGACACTTCATTTAGCAATCAGCCCCAGCATTTT. The full variable domain, with the rest looked up from reference TRBV2 and TRBJ1-5, is EPEVTQTPSHQVTQMGQEVILRCVPISNHLYFYWYRQILGQKVEFLVSFYNNEISEKSEIFDDQFSVERPDGSNFTLKIRSTKLEDSAMYFCASRRDTSFSNQPQHFGDGTRLSIL.

The chain is built from TRBV19 and TRBJ2-1, with D possibly TRBD2 on 6 matching bases. Trimming took 8 bases from V and 5 from J, leaving 16 bases between them. The CDR3 spans 14 residues. The germline gives CDR1 LNHDA, CDR2 SQIVND (reference sequence). In nucleotides, the CDR3 is TGTGCCAGTTTTGTTGGTGCGGGGAACAATGAGCAGTTCTTC. It translates to CASFVGAGNNEQFF.

The rearrangement joins TRBV6-6 to TRBJ1-2, with 9 bases identical to TRBD1. From germline, CDR1 is MNHNY and CDR2 SVGAGI (reference sequence). The V gene end was trimmed by 6 bases and the J gene end by 8 bases; junction bases not matched to a gene: 7. CDR3 size: 13 residues. DNA for the CDR3: TGTGCCAGCAGAACAGGGGGCCCCGAAGGCTACACCTTC. Its translation is CASRTGGPEGYTF.

This clone was observed a single time. The DNA of the CDR3 is TGTGCCAGCAGCCAAAGCAGGGGGCGGAACACTGAAGCTTTCTTT. Translation: CASSQSRGRNTEAFF. The J gene is TRBJ1-1, the V gene TRBV7-6; 8 positions match TRBD1. The junction had 6 bases not matched to a gene; V was cut back by 5 bases and J by 1 base. The CDR3 contains 15 residues. Germline CDR1 and CDR2: SGHVS and FNYEAQ.

This clone was picked up one time. This rearrangement joins TRBV18 to TRBJ1-1; 9 nucleotides agree with TRBD1. The trim removed 0 bases at V and 5 bases at J, leaving 4 bases unmatched. CDR3 size: 15 residues. CDR1 and CDR2 (germline): KGHSH, LQKENI. CDR3 residues: CASSPPQGASTEAFF. CDR3 nucleotide sequence: TGTGCCAGCTCACCACCACAGGGGGCTTCAACTGAAGCTTTCTTT.

The chain recombines TRBV27 with TRBJ1-2; no firm D call. The germline gives CDR1 MNHEY, CDR2 SMNVEV (reference sequence). V was trimmed by 2 bases and J by 5 bases, leaving 12 bases between them. This CDR3 comprises 14 residues. The CDR3 here is CASSLTGTLYGYTF. In DNA form, the CDR3 reads TGTGCCAGCAGTTTAACGGGAACCTTATATGGCTACACCTTC.

The J gene is TRBJ2-2, the V gene TRBV11-3; 8 bases agree with TRBD1. Trimming took 5 bases from V and 1 from J; bases not matched to a gene: 3. The CDR3 extends over 15 amino acids. Germline V gene sequence: CDR1 SGHNT, CDR2 YENEEA. The CDR3 DNA sequence: TGTGCCAGCAGCCCCGGGACAGGGAACACCGGGGAGCTGTTTTTT. Amino acids: CASSPGTGNTGELFF.

The chain is built from TRBV19 and TRBJ2-3, with D unclear. The V gene lost 7 bases and the J gene lost 0 bases, with 11 bases spanning the gap. There are 14 residues in the CDR3. Germline CDR1 LNHDA, CDR2 SQIVND (reference sequence). This chain's CDR3 is CASKPQTSTDTQYF. DNA of the CDR3: TGTGCCAGTAAGCCCCAGACTAGCACAGATACGCAGTATTTT. The full variable domain, completed using reference TRBV19 and TRBJ2-3, is DGGITQSPKYLFRKEGQNVTLSCEQNLNHDAMYWYRQDPGQGLRLIYYSQIVNDFQKGDIAEGYSVSREKKESFPLTVTSAQKNPTAFYLCASKPQTSTDTQYFGPGTRLTVL.

J is TRBJ2-5 and V is TRBV15; TRBD2 matches at 7 bases. CDR1 and CDR2 from the germline V gene are LNHNV and YYDKDF (reference sequence). The J segment lost 4 bases and the V segment lost 4 bases, leaving 15 bases of the junction unmatched. The CDR3 contains 17 residues. The CDR3 nucleotides read TGTGCCACCAGCACCCTAACCCCCGGGAGGATCCGAGAGACCCAGTACTTC. Its translation: CATSTLTPGRIRETQYF.

The chain combines TRBV2 with TRBJ2-1; D may be TRBD1 (6 bases). With 8 bases removed from V and 6 bases from J, the gap between germline ends came to 17 bases. There are 14 residues in the CDR3. Germline assignment: CDR1 SNHLY and CDR2 FYNNEI. The CDR3 loop reads CASGRDKSFNEQFF. The CDR3 nucleotides are TGTGCCAGCGGCCGGGACAAAAGCTTCAATGAGCAGTTCTTC.

Only one count was recorded for this clone. This chain connects TRBV10-2 to TRBJ2-2; D gene uncertain. Germline V lookup: CDR1 WSHSY, CDR2 SAAADI. V gave up 4 bases and J gave up 7 bases, with 10 bases separating them. The CDR3 covers 13 residues. CDR3 protein: CASSVTSHGELFF. The DNA for the CDR3 is TGCGCCAGCAGTGTGACCAGCCACGGGGAGCTGTTTTTT.

The chain recombines TRBV7-6 with TRBJ1-3, with a tentative D call TRBD1 (5 bases). The V gene lost 0 bases and the J gene lost 4 bases, with 7 bases spanning the gap. CDR3 length: 14 residues. The V gene's germline CDR1 is SGHVS and CDR2 FNYEAQ. The CDR3 region has the DNA TGTGCCAGCAGCTTAGCCAGGGTGGGAAACACCATATATTTT. This sequence encodes CASSLARVGNTIYF. The full variable domain, with the rest looked up from reference TRBV7-6 and TRBJ1-3, is GAGVSQSPRYKVTKRGQDVALRCDPISGHVSLYWYRQALGQGPEFLTYFNYEAQQDKSGLPNDRFSAERPEGSISTLTIQRTEQRDSAMYRCASSLARVGNTIYFGEGSWLTVV.

The chain employs TRBV9 and TRBJ1-4; 10 nucleotides match TRBD1. Looked up from germline, CDR1 is SGDLS and CDR2 is YYNGEE. The CDR3 totals 14 residues. J gave up 8 bases and V 3 bases, and 4 bases lay outside the gene matches. CDR3 region: CASSAGQGLEKLFF. The CDR3 bases are TGTGCCAGCAGCGCGGGACAGGGGTTGGAAAAACTGTTTTTT. Complete variable domain (other parts from reference TRBV9 and TRBJ1-4): DSGVTQTPKHLITATGQRVTLRCSPRSGDLSVYWYQQSLDQGLQFLIQYYNGEERAKGNILERFSAQQFPDLHSELNLSSLELGDSALYFCASSAGQGLEKLFFGSGTQLSVL.

The rearrangement uses TRBV6-5 and TRBJ2-7; D remains unclear. The CDR3 has 15 amino acids. Germline assignment: CDR1 MNHEY and CDR2 SVGAGI. Between the trimmed V and J ends, which lost 0 bases and 0 bases, there was a span of 9 bases. CDR3 amino acids: CASSYSGHSSYEQYF. CDR3 nucleotides: TGTGCCAGCAGTTACTCAGGGCACAGCTCCTACGAGCAGTACTTC.

This clone was counted once. This chain uses TRBV7-2 with TRBJ2-1; 7 bases are a match to TRBD2. Germline V gene lookup returns CDR1 SGHTA and CDR2 FQGNSA. V dropped 3 bases and J dropped 8; count of bases not matched to a gene: 10. This CDR3 is built from 15 residues. The CDR3 DNA sequence: TGTGCCAGCAGCTTTTCGGTGCGGGAGTTTGATGAGCAGTTCTTC. Translated, it gives CASSFSVREFDEQFF.

As DNA, the CDR3 is TGTGCCAGCAGTCCAAGGTCCCTGCTGGGCTACACCTTC. This sequence encodes CASSPRSLLGYTF. The genes are TRBV27 and TRBJ1-2; no clear D. The CDR3 length is 13 residues. V was shortened by 5 bases and J by 8 bases, with 15 bases between the two germline ends. Germline V lookup: CDR1 MNHEY, CDR2 SMNVEV (reference sequence).

The V call is TRBV5-6, the J call TRBJ2-1; 13 bases agree with TRBD2. The trim removed 4 bases at V and 5 bases at J, leaving 3 bases unmatched. This CDR3 region has 15 residues. CDR1 is SGHDT and CDR2 is YYEEEE in the germline V gene. In nucleotides, the CDR3 is TGTGCCAGCAGCCCGGGACTAGCGGGAAACAATGAGCAGTTCTTC. Translating it yields CASSPGLAGNNEQFF.

The CDR3 region is CASSPSGLVTDTQYF. CDR3 DNA sequence: TGTGCCAGCAGTCCTTCGGGACTAGTTACAGATACGCAGTATTTT. This chain connects TRBV28 to TRBJ2-3, with 8 nucleotides matching TRBD2. J was trimmed by 3 bases and V by 5 bases; bases with no gene match: 7. Germline CDR1 MDHEN, CDR2 SYDVKM. This CDR3 is 15 amino acids long.

This clone was counted a single time. The chain couples TRBV5-1 to TRBJ2-1; TRBD2 matches at 9 bases. V shed 0 bases, J shed 0 bases, and the junction held 4 bases outside the gene matches. Germline V gene data show CDR1 as SGHRS and CDR2 as YFSETQ. The CDR3 covers 17 residues. CDR3 in amino acids: CASSLVFSGSSYNEQFF. The CDR3, as DNA: TGCGCCAGCAGCTTGGTATTTAGCGGGAGCTCCTACAATGAGCAGTTCTTC.

The CDR3 loop is CASSLAPGGGSLTDTQYF. In nucleotides, the CDR3 is TGTGCCAGCAGCTTAGCGCCGGGAGGGGGATCTCTCACAGATACGCAGTATTTT. The chain joins TRBV7-2 to TRBJ2-3; 8 bases agree with TRBD2. CDR3 size: 18 residues. Looked up from germline, CDR1 is SGHTA and CDR2 is FQGNSA. The junction had 10 bases not matched to a gene; V was cut back by 0 bases and J by 2 bases.

CDR3 sequence reads: CASSHRDSGNTIYF. In DNA, the CDR3 is TGTGCCAGCAGCCACCGGGACTCTGGAAACACCATATATTTT. The gene calls are TRBV7-9 and TRBJ1-3; D is uncertain. Germline assignment: CDR1 SEHNR and CDR2 FQNEAQ (reference sequence). The CDR3 spans 14 residues. Trimming pared 5 bases from V and 0 bases from J, leaving 8 bases between.

The rearrangement joins TRBV11-3 to TRBJ2-3; the match to TRBD1 covers 9 bases. The junction had 8 bases not matched to a gene; V was cut back by 5 bases and J by 2 bases. The CDR3 totals 16 residues. CDR1 is SGHNT and CDR2 is YENEEA in the germline V gene. In DNA, the CDR3 is TGTGCCAGCAGCGGGGAAACAGGGGGCGCCACAGATACGCAGTATTTT. This sequence encodes CASSGETGGATDTQYF.